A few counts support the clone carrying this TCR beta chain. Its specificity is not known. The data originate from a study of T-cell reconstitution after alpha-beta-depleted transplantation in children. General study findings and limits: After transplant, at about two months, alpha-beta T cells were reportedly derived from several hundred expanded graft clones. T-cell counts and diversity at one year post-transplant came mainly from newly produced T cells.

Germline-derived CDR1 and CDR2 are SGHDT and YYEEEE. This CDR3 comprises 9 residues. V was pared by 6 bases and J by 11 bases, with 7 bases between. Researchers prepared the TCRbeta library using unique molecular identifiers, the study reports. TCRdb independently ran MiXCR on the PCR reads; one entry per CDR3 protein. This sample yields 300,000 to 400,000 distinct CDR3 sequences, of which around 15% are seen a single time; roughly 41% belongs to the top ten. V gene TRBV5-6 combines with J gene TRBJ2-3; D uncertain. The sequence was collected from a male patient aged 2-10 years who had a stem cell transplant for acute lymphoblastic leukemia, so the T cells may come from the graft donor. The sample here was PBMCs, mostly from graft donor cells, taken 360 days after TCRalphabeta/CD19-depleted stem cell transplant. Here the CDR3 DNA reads TGTGCCAGCAAATCGGGGCAGTATTTT. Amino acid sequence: CASKSGQYF.